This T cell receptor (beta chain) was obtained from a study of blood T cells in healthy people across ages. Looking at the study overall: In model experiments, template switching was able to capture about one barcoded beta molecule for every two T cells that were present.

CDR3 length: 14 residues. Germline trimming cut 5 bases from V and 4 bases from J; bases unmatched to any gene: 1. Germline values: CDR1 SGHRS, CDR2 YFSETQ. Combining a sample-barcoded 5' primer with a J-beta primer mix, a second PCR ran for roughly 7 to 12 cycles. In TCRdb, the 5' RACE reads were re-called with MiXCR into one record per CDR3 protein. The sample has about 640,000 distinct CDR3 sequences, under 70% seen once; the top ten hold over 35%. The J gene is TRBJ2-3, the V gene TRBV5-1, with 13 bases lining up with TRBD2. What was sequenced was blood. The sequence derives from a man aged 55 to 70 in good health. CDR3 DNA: TGCGCCAGCAGTACTAGCGGGGGGGCAGATACGCAGTATTTT. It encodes CASSTSGGADTQYF.